The 30 T cell receptor beta chains listed next were all sequenced from one sample in a study of cytomegalovirus exposure and HLA in healthy donors. 13 Jbeta primers and 60 Vbeta primers were used for the PCR. Data came from immunoSEQ multiplex PCR; TCRdb stores just in-frame clones and leaves some out. The table records about 140,000 clones, 80% of them present only once. The sequenced sample consisted of PBMCs. Every receptor here comes from a man aged 45 to 65 in good health and CMV-seronegative.

This sequence joins TRBV7-9 and TRBJ2-5; 9 nucleotides agree with TRBD1. V lost 5 bases, J lost 2 bases, and 12 bases stayed unmatched. This CDR3 spans 17 amino acids. The germline V gene encodes CDR1 SEHNR and CDR2 FQNEAQ (reference sequence). As DNA, the CDR3 is TGTGCCAGCAGCCCTACCGGACAGGGGAGTCGGCAAGAGACCCAGTACTTC. Translation gives CASSPTGQGSRQETQYF.

This clone was seen a handful of times. V gene TRBV6-5 combines with J gene TRBJ1-5; TRBD1 matches 7 bases. CDR1 MNHEY and CDR2 SVGAGI come from the germline V gene. V lost 6 bases to trimming and J lost 0 bases; unmatched junction nucleotides: 5. The CDR3 totals 15 residues. In nucleotides, the CDR3 is TGTGCCAGCAGATTCCGGGACAGTAGCAATCAGCCCCAGCATTTT. Translating it yields CASRFRDSSNQPQHF.

The chain uses TRBV27 and TRBJ2-5, with TRBD2 matching over 9 bases. Per germline, CDR1 MNHEY and CDR2 SMNVEV (reference sequence). V dropped 1 base and J dropped 1; count of bases not matched to a gene: 4. The CDR3 is 16 residues long. The CDR3 protein is CASSLLASGVQETQYF. CDR3 bases: TGTGCCAGCAGTTTATTGGCTAGCGGGGTCCAAGAGACCCAGTACTTC.

This chain links TRBV6-1 with TRBJ1-2; perhaps TRBD1 as D (5 bases). The V end was cut by 2 bases, the J end by 4 bases, with 8 bases between. The germline V gene has CDR1 MNHNS and CDR2 SASEGT. The CDR3 covers 13 residues. For the CDR3, the DNA is TGTGCCAGCAGTGAATCTGGGGCCTATGGCTACACCTTC. It encodes CASSESGAYGYTF.

In DNA form, the CDR3 reads TGTGCCAGCAGGCACAGGGGGGTGAACACCGGGGAGCTGTTTTTT. Its protein is CASRHRGVNTGELFF. The genes are TRBV7-2 and TRBJ2-2; 8 positions match TRBD1. V shed 6 bases and J 1 base; nucleotides not matched to a gene: 4. CDR1 SGHTA and CDR2 FQGNSA come from the germline V gene. The CDR3 sequence is 15 residues long. The variable domain in full, with the rest retrieved from reference TRBV7-2 and TRBJ2-2, is GAGVSQSPSNKVTEKGKDVELRCDPISGHTALYWYRQSLGQGLEFLIYFQGNSAPDKSGLPSDRFSAERTGGSVSTLTIQRTQQEDSAVYLCASRHRGVNTGELFFGEGSRLTVL.

This chain links TRBV5-1 with TRBJ2-3; no clear D gene. CDR3 size: 13 residues. Germline CDR1 and CDR2: SGHRS and YFSETQ. V lost 2 bases to trimming and J lost 3 bases, with 7 bases between them. The CDR3 loop reads CASSFTRTDTQYF. CDR3 coding DNA: TGCGCCAGCAGCTTTACCAGGACAGATACGCAGTATTTT.

The chain couples TRBV5-1 to TRBJ2-4; 11 nucleotides agree with TRBD2. J gave up 13 bases and V 3 bases, and 9 bases lay outside the gene matches. Germline CDR1 is SGHRS and CDR2 is YFSETQ. The CDR3 loop spans 14 amino acids. Here the CDR3 reads CASSSGTSGPRQYF. The CDR3 DNA follows: TGCGCCAGCAGCTCCGGGACTAGCGGACCGAGGCAGTACTTC.

This clone was seen more than once but under ten times. This chain links TRBV11-3 with TRBJ2-5, with a possible D match to TRBD1 (6 bases). Germline V lookup: CDR1 SGHNT, CDR2 YENEEA. V was cut by 1 base and J by 1 base, with 10 bases left in between. The CDR3 has 15 residues. The CDR3 protein is CASSLAGTTQETQYF. In nucleotides, the CDR3 is TGTGCCAGCAGCTTAGCCGGGACAACCCAAGAGACCCAGTACTTC.

The chain combines TRBV2 with TRBJ1-1; possible D gene TRBD1, 6 bases. This CDR3 contains 14 residues. Germline CDR1 is SNHLY and CDR2 is FYNNEI. V was clipped by 6 bases and J by 7 bases, with 18 bases between them. CDR3 nucleotides: TGTGCCAGCAGCCAGAGACAGGCCTTGGTTGAAGCTTTCTTT. Translated: CASSQRQALVEAFF.

The table lists this clone with many counts. J is TRBJ2-5 and V is TRBV5-6; TRBD1 matches 10 bases. The germline gives CDR1 SGHDT, CDR2 YYEEEE. This CDR3 contains 16 residues. With V trimmed by 4 bases and J by 7 bases, 13 bases remained unmatched. The CDR3 loop reads CASSPGTGEVGWTQYF. The CDR3 DNA reads as TGTGCCAGCAGCCCGGGGACAGGGGAGGTCGGATGGACCCAGTACTTC.

This chain joins TRBV15 and TRBJ2-7; 10 bases are shared with TRBD2. The CDR3 spans 17 residues. CDR1 and CDR2 (germline): LNHNV, YYDKDF (reference sequence). Trimming at V came to 5 bases and at J to 2 bases, leaving 12 bases not matched to a gene. Written as DNA, the CDR3 is TGTGCCACCAGCGGAGTAACGGCTAGCGGGGGAACCTACGAGCAGTACTTC. This translates into CATSGVTASGGTYEQYF.

The CDR3 sequence: CAWSVLDRGPGNTIYF. The CDR3 DNA reads as TGTGCCTGGAGTGTACTGGACAGGGGGCCTGGAAACACCATATATTTT. This chain links TRBV30 with TRBJ1-3, with 11 bases lining up with TRBD1. Germline V CDR1 and CDR2: GTSNPN, SVGIG (reference sequence). V was clipped by 0 bases and J by 2 bases; unmatched bases: 3. CDR3 length: 16 residues.

V and J are TRBV5-1 and TRBJ2-3, with D maybe TRBD1 (5 bases). From germline, CDR1 is SGHRS and CDR2 YFSETQ. CDR3 length: 16 amino acids. Trimming took off 4 bases at V and 6 bases at J, with 21 bases between the two ends. The CDR3 loop reads CASSPDRQSVGDTQYF. The CDR3 bases are TGCGCCAGCAGCCCGGACCGACAGTCAGTTGGGGATACGCAGTATTTT.

This clone was observed a few times. The chain recombines TRBV29-1 with TRBJ2-7; no clear D. The V end lost 0 bases, the J end lost 0 bases, and 6 bases lay between the germline ends. The CDR3 covers 13 residues. CDR1 is SQVTM, CDR2 ANQGSEA, per germline. The CDR3 region is CSVEEPYSYEQYF. DNA of the CDR3: TGCAGCGTTGAAGAACCCTACTCCTACGAGCAGTACTTC.

The genes are TRBV5-1 and TRBJ1-3; D remains unclear. Germline-derived CDR1 and CDR2 are SGHRS and YFSETQ. The CDR3 is made up of 14 amino acids. The V end was cut by 1 base, the J end by 0 bases, with 5 bases between. The CDR3: CASSLPNSGNTIYF. DNA for the CDR3: TGCGCCAGCAGCTTGCCTAACTCTGGAAACACCATATATTTT.

The chain joins TRBV5-1 to TRBJ2-5; 7 positions match TRBD1. The end of the DNA fits TRBJ2-7 better, so the J call may be wrong. The CDR3 is made up of 15 amino acids. Germline loops: CDR1 SGHRS, CDR2 YFSETQ. CDR3 nucleotide sequence: TGCGCCAGCAGCTCACAGGGCCTCAGGGGGAGCGAGCAGTACTTC. This sequence encodes CASSSQGLRGSEQYF.

The rearrangement links TRBV9 to TRBJ2-7; D ambiguous. Germline values: CDR1 SGDLS, CDR2 YYNGEE. Trimming took 1 base from V and 0 from J, leaving 11 bases between them. This CDR3 is built from 15 residues. CDR3: CASSVSTESSYEQYF. DNA for the CDR3: TGTGCCAGCAGCGTATCGACGGAGAGCTCCTACGAGCAGTACTTC.

The rearrangement links TRBV5-1 to TRBJ2-7; TRBD1 or TRBD2 may be the D gene (6 bases each). The CDR3 loop spans 14 amino acids. In germline, CDR1 is SGHRS, CDR2 YFSETQ. V was shortened by 4 bases and J by 4 bases, with 15 bases between the two germline ends. The CDR3 here is CASSLGGGLYEQYF. For the CDR3, the DNA is TGCGCCAGCAGCCTGGGGGGCGGATTATACGAGCAGTACTTC. Variable domain in full (rest from reference TRBV5-1 and TRBJ2-7): KAGVTQTPRYLIKTRGQQVTLSCSPISGHRSVSWYQQTPGQGLQFLFEYFSETQRNKGNFPGRFSGRQFSNSRSEMNVSTLELGDSALYLCASSLGGGLYEQYFGPGTRLTVT.

The V and J genes are TRBV29-1 and TRBJ2-2; D uncertain. Trimming left V 0 bases short and J 5 bases short, with 10 bases between. The CDR3 length is 14 residues. CDR1 and CDR2 from the germline V gene are SQVTM and ANQGSEA. The CDR3, as DNA: TGCAGCGTTGAAGATCATCCTAGGACCGGGGAGCTGTTTTTT. It is translated as CSVEDHPRTGELFF.

J is TRBJ2-7 and V is TRBV11-3; D gene uncertain. Between the trimmed V and J ends, which lost 1 base and 1 base, there was a span of 5 bases. This CDR3 comprises 13 residues. The germline gives CDR1 SGHNT, CDR2 YENEEA. CDR3 sequence (DNA): TGTGCCAGCAGCTTAGCGGGTTCCTACGAGCAGTACTTC. Protein: CASSLAGSYEQYF.

The CDR3 sequence is CSVVGGSEAEAFF. The CDR3 DNA sequence: TGCAGCGTTGTGGGGGGTAGTGAGGCTGAAGCTTTCTTT. The chain couples TRBV29-1 to TRBJ1-1; perhaps TRBD1 as D (5 bases). V was clipped by 4 bases and J by 6 bases, with 15 bases between them. Germline lookup yields CDR1 SQVTM and CDR2 ANQGSEA. There are 13 residues in the CDR3.

This clone was picked up one time. The chain has TRBV28 and TRBJ2-7; 7 bases are a match to TRBD1. Trimming removed 5 bases from V and 7 bases from J; junction bases left unmatched: 5. CDR3 length: 12 amino acids. The germline CDR1 and CDR2 sequences are MDHEN and SYDVKM. The CDR3 region has the DNA TGTGCCAGCAGTCCCCAGGGGGTTGAGCAGTACTTC. This translates into CASSPQGVEQYF.

The V call is TRBV9, the J call TRBJ2-1; tentatively, D is TRBD2 (6 bases). The CDR3 consists of 15 residues. Deletions cut 0 bases from V and 1 base from J, with 8 bases between. Germline lookup yields CDR1 SGDLS and CDR2 YYNGEE. As DNA, the CDR3 is TGTGCCAGCAGCGTAGGGGGGGAGTCCTACAATGAGCAGTTCTTC. The encoded protein is CASSVGGESYNEQFF.

This clone was recorded once. This chain links TRBV20-1 with TRBJ1-1, with 7 bases aligning to TRBD1. V shed 6 bases, J shed 7 bases, and the junction held 5 bases outside the gene matches. From germline, CDR1 is DFQATT and CDR2 SNEGSKA (reference sequence). CDR3 length: 11 residues. The CDR3 loop reads CSADRTDEAFF. In DNA, the CDR3 is TGCAGTGCGGACAGGACAGATGAAGCTTTCTTT.

V is TRBV27 and J is TRBJ1-5, with D possibly matching TRBD1 (6 bases). Germline CDR1 and CDR2: MNHEY and SMNVEV (reference sequence). Trimming took off 6 bases at V and 4 bases at J, with 16 bases between the two ends. The CDR3 extends over 15 amino acids. CDR3 in DNA: TGTGCCAGCAGCAGATCAGGGGCAGAGAATCAGCCCCAGCATTTT. Translating it yields CASSRSGAENQPQHF.

The genes are TRBV5-4 and TRBJ2-5; 11 bases fit TRBD1. J gave up 5 bases and V 4 bases, and 16 bases lay outside the gene matches. The CDR3 extends over 18 amino acids. Looked up from germline, CDR1 is SGHNT and CDR2 is YYREEE (reference sequence). This CDR3 reads CASSLTDWTGGPRETQYF. CDR3 bases: TGTGCCAGCAGCCTCACCGATTGGACAGGGGGCCCCAGGGAGACCCAGTACTTC.

As concerns this clone: A read error may account for a junction end that differs from germline. This chain connects TRBV6-6 to TRBJ2-7; 8 positions match TRBD1. This CDR3 has 16 amino acids. Germline CDR1 reads MNHNY; CDR2 reads SVGAGI (reference sequence). The CDR3 here is CASSHAGQGAAYEKYF. CDR3 bases: TGTGCCAGCAGCCACGCCGGGCAGGGGGCTGCCTACGAGAAGTACTTC.

The genes are TRBV6-1 and TRBJ1-2; maybe TRBD1 (6 bases). The CDR3 totals 15 residues. In germline, CDR1 is MNHNS, CDR2 SASEGT. V gave up 7 bases and J gave up 0 bases, with 15 bases separating them. The CDR3 coding sequence is TGTGCCAGCACCCCAGGGGCAGAAGCTAACTATGGCTACACCTTC. Amino acids: CASTPGAEANYGYTF.

The chain is built from TRBV11-2 and TRBJ1-4; no reliable D call. The V gene's germline CDR1 is SGHAT and CDR2 FQNNGV. The CDR3 runs to 15 residues. V shed 0 bases and J shed 5 bases, with 10 bases lying between them. CDR3 DNA sequence: TGTGCCAGCAGCTTAGAGGTAGCGGTAAATGAAAAACTGTTTTTT. Protein product: CASSLEVAVNEKLFF.

This clone was seen once. J is TRBJ2-3 and V is TRBV7-2; D is ambiguous. CDR3 length: 14 residues. The V end lost 6 bases, the J end lost 4 bases, and 14 bases lay between the germline ends. Germline CDR1 is SGHTA and CDR2 is FQGNSA. The CDR3 nucleotides are TGTGCCAGCAGATTGTCCCATAGTTCAGATACGCAGTATTTT. This gives the protein CASRLSHSSDTQYF.